Sequencing of this T cell receptor (beta chain) was carried out in a study of immune reconstitution after stem cell transplant in scleroderma. CDR1 is DFQATT and CDR2 is SNEGSKA in the germline V gene (reference sequence). CDR3 length: 13 residues. The trim removed 4 bases at V and 3 bases at J, leaving 2 bases unmatched. MiXCR, applied by TCRdb to the RT-PCR reads, yields one record per CDR3 protein. The data contain around 1,700 distinct CDR3 sequences, about 13% of them seen just once; the ten biggest clones take up 24%. This clonotype was seen a few times. Sampling was carried out before or after autologous hematopoietic stem cell transplantation (not recorded which). This chain uses TRBV20-1 with TRBJ2-3; 9 nucleotides agree with TRBD2. This clonotype was sampled from a female donor with systemic sclerosis. This chain's CDR3 is CSATSGETDTQYF. CDR3 bases: TGCAGTGCTACTAGCGGGGAGACAGATACGCAGTATTTT.